This T cell receptor (beta chain) comes out of a study of blood T cell repertoires in COVID-19. Study as a whole: PBMCs, B-cell-depleted T cells, or T cells provided the cDNA or gDNA that made up the material.

Per the study methods: Estimates of nucleated cell counts were drawn from the amplification of reference gene primers. Produced via immunoSEQ multiplex PCR; TCRdb's table is partial and in-frame only. V and J calls and clone size are copied from that table; D and trimming were computed from the DNA. The table lists 140,000 to 150,000 clones, roughly 84% of them singletons. Turning to this clone: The same CDR3 is also encoded by other DNA sequences in this sample.

With V trimmed by 3 bases and J by 2 bases, 3 bases remained unmatched. CDR1 is SGHRS and CDR2 is YFSETQ in the germline V gene. The CDR3 spans 14 residues. The source material was peripheral blood. The chain has TRBV5-1 and TRBJ2-7; 9 bases map to TRBD1. The TCR originated in a human donor in a cohort sampled during active COVID-19. The CDR3 coding sequence is TGCGCCAGCAGCTCGACAGGGGGTCCCTACGAGCAGTACTTC. As protein: CASSSTGGPYEQYF.